This T cell receptor beta chain was sequenced during a study of a mutant IDH1 vaccine in newly diagnosed glioma. About this clone: Its target is not known.

The CDR3 sequence is 15 residues long. V was pared by 4 bases and J by 0 bases, with 13 bases between. Germline lookup yields CDR1 MGHDK and CDR2 SYGVNS. Data came from immunoSEQ multiplex PCR; TCRdb stores just in-frame clones and leaves some out. The sample records more than 25,000 clones, around 87% being singletons. Time point of the sample: week 5, during vaccination. One vaccine dose held 300 ug of mutant IDH1 20-mer peptide and came with topical imiquimod. This receptor was taken from a woman between 40 and 50 years old with glioma. Some clones in this sample may be carry-over from other donors' samples. The chain recombines TRBV25-1 with TRBJ2-7; perhaps TRBD1 as D (7 bases). Source: peripheral blood mononuclear cells (PBMCs), taken from a glioma patient whose treatment included an IDH1 peptide vaccine. CDR3 sequence (DNA): TGTGCCAGCAGTGTAAGGCGGGACAGCTCCTACGAGCAGTACTTC. Residues: CASSVRRDSSYEQYF.